This passage covers 16 T cell receptor beta chains from one sample sequenced in a study of T cell responses to AZD1222 COVID-19 vaccine. Measured with immunoSEQ multiplex PCR; TCRdb has only the in-frame clones, and not every one. The listing records over 130,000 clones. The sequencing input was peripheral blood. Receptors originate from an adult in good health.

V usage is TRBV5-1 and J usage is TRBJ1-3; no clear D. This CDR3 contains 16 residues. Trimming removed 6 bases from V and 0 bases from J, with 16 bases in between. CDR1 and CDR2 from the germline V gene are SGHRS and YFSETQ. CDR3 sequence: CASTYQPDISGNTIYF. CDR3 nucleotide sequence: TGCGCCAGCACCTATCAACCCGACATCTCTGGAAACACCATATATTTT.

CDR3 nucleotide sequence: TGTGCCAGCAGTTTATCCTCGGCGCAGTATTTT. Translated: CASSLSSAQYF. The chain recombines TRBV12-3 or TRBV12-4 with TRBJ2-3; D remains ambiguous. Trimming shortened V by 2 bases and J by 10 bases, and 7 bases separated the two germline ends. The CDR3 has 11 residues.

The chain recombines TRBV6-1 with TRBJ2-5; maybe TRBD1 (6 bases). Germline V gene data show CDR1 as MNHNS and CDR2 as SASEGT. V gave up 4 bases and J gave up 4 bases, with 16 bases separating them. The CDR3 consists of 15 residues. The CDR3 here is CASSGYRATGETQYF. The CDR3 DNA sequence: TGTGCCAGCAGTGGTTACAGGGCGACCGGAGAGACCCAGTACTTC.

The chain uses TRBV6-2 or TRBV6-3 and TRBJ1-1; the D is unclear. Trimming cost V 8 bases and J 0 bases, with 7 bases left between them. The germline V gene has CDR1 MNHEY and CDR2 SVGEGT. The CDR3 runs 12 residues. The CDR3 bases are TGTGCCAGCCGCCGATTGAACACTGAAGCTTTCTTT. Protein sequence: CASRRLNTEAFF.

V usage is TRBV5-1 and J usage is TRBJ1-6; D is perhaps TRBD1 (6 bases). With 4 bases removed from V and 8 bases from J, the gap between germline ends came to 16 bases. The CDR3 has 15 amino acids. In germline, CDR1 is SGHRS, CDR2 YFSETQ. This chain's CDR3 is CASSARQAVDSPLHF. The CDR3 nucleotides read TGCGCCAGCAGCGCTCGACAGGCGGTTGATTCACCCCTCCACTTT.

The V and J genes are TRBV2 and TRBJ2-7; tentative D call: TRBD1 (6 bases). The V end lost 1 base, the J end lost 5 bases, and 15 bases lay between the germline ends. Germline CDR1 is SNHLY and CDR2 is FYNNEI. The CDR3 is 15 amino acids. The CDR3 reads CASSEGGRGLDEQYF. The CDR3 bases are TGTGCCAGCAGTGAAGGGGGGCGCGGTCTGGACGAGCAGTACTTC.

The chain employs TRBV3-1 (or the pseudogene TRBV3-2) and TRBJ2-7; maybe TRBD1 (5 bases). The CDR3 has 14 amino acids. Trimming took off 1 base at V and 6 bases at J, with 13 bases between the two ends. CDR1 and CDR2 (germline): LGHDT, YNNKEL (reference sequence). DNA of the CDR3: TGTGCCAGCAGCCAAGGAGCAGGGATGGGCGAGCAGTACTTC. This encodes CASSQGAGMGEQYF.

The rearrangement links TRBV29-1 to TRBJ2-5, with D tentatively TRBD1 or TRBD2 (5 bases each). V lost 2 bases and J 3 bases, leaving 13 bases between the germline ends. Germline loops: CDR1 SQVTM, CDR2 ANQGSEA. The CDR3 is made up of 14 amino acids. Written as DNA, the CDR3 is TGCAGCGTTGAAAGGCCATGGGGGAAAGAGACCCAGTACTTC. This encodes CSVERPWGKETQYF.

The CDR3 bases are TGTGCCAGCAGCCAAGAGCTCCGCGGGGGCGGCTACACCTTC. Residues: CASSQELRGGGYTF. The J gene is TRBJ1-2, the V gene TRBV4-2; tentative D call: TRBD1 (6 bases). Per germline, CDR1 LGHNA and CDR2 YNFKEQ. V shed 0 bases and J shed 8 bases, with 13 bases lying between them. The CDR3 runs 14 residues.

The CDR3 here is CASSLTSEQGLQAVAGELFF. CDR3 sequence (DNA): TGCGCCAGCAGCTTGACGAGCGAACAGGGGTTACAGGCCGTCGCCGGGGAGCTGTTTTTT. The chain carries TRBV5-1 and TRBJ2-2, with TRBD1 matching over 7 bases. Trimming cost V 1 base and J 6 bases; bases outside gene matches: 21. Germline lookup yields CDR1 SGHRS and CDR2 YFSETQ. This CDR3 is built from 20 residues.

This chain uses TRBV30 with TRBJ1-1, with D tentatively TRBD1 (6 bases). CDR1 and CDR2 (germline): GTSNPN, SVGIG (reference sequence). There are 17 residues in the CDR3. V lost 0 bases to trimming and J lost 1 base, with 18 bases between them. The CDR3, as DNA: TGTGCCTGGAGTGTCGGGGGATGGGGGGCTGGGAACACTGAAGCTTTCTTT. Its translation is CAWSVGGWGAGNTEAFF.

J is TRBJ2-2 and V is TRBV27; possible D gene TRBD1, 6 bases. The CDR3 is 16 amino acids. Trimming shortened V by 4 bases and J by 4 bases, and 16 bases separated the two germline ends. Germline CDR1 reads MNHEY; CDR2 reads SMNVEV (reference sequence). Written as DNA, the CDR3 is TGTGCCAGCAGTTCGACAGGCGTCGCGGGCACCGGGGAGCTGTTTTTT. This encodes CASSSTGVAGTGELFF.

The chain recombines TRBV9 with TRBJ2-5; no firm D call. CDR1 and CDR2 (germline): SGDLS, YYNGEE. The CDR3 runs 14 residues. V lost 0 bases and J lost 1, with 7 bases in between. In DNA form, the CDR3 reads TGTGCCAGCAGCGTAGGAGGTTCCCAAGAGACCCAGTACTTC. Its protein is CASSVGGSQETQYF.

The genes are TRBV7-9 and TRBJ2-1; 9 bases are a match to TRBD2. V lost 1 base, J lost 8 bases, and 9 bases stayed unmatched. Germline V gene data show CDR1 as SEHNR and CDR2 as FQNEAQ (reference sequence). The CDR3 length is 16 residues. CDR3 bases: TGTGCCAGCAGCTTAGTCCGGACTAGCGTAGACGATGAGCAGTTCTTC. This codes for CASSLVRTSVDDEQFF.

The J gene is TRBJ1-3, the V gene TRBV5-1; 8 bases are a match to TRBD1. J gave up 0 bases and V 4 bases, and 6 bases lay outside the gene matches. Germline V lookup: CDR1 SGHRS, CDR2 YFSETQ. This CDR3 contains 16 residues. The DNA of the CDR3 is TGCGCCAGCAGCATACAGGGGGGAGACTCTGGAAACACCATATATTTT. Residues: CASSIQGGDSGNTIYF. The full variable domain, with the rest looked up from reference TRBV5-1 and TRBJ1-3, is KAGVTQTPRYLIKTRGQQVTLSCSPISGHRSVSWYQQTPGQGLQFLFEYFSETQRNKGNFPGRFSGRQFSNSRSEMNVSTLELGDSALYLCASSIQGGDSGNTIYFGEGSWLTVV.

This chain uses TRBV5-1 with TRBJ1-3; 10 bases are shared with TRBD1. This CDR3 region has 16 residues. The junction had 8 bases not matched to a gene; V was cut back by 4 bases and J by 4 bases. Germline CDR1 SGHRS, CDR2 YFSETQ. Here the CDR3 reads CASSAEPGQGGNTIYF. DNA for the CDR3: TGCGCCAGCAGCGCGGAACCGGGACAGGGGGGAAACACCATATATTTT.